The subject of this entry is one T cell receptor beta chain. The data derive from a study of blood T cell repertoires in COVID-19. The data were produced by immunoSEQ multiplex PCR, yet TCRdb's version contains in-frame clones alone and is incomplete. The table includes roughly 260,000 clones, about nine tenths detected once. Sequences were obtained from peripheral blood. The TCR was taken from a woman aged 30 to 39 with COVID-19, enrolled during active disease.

The CDR3 here is CATSDFGGSHTGELFF. The DNA of the CDR3 is TGTGCCACCAGTGATTTTGGCGGGAGTCACACCGGGGAGCTGTTTTTT. The J gene is TRBJ2-2, the V gene TRBV24-1; 7 bases are shared with TRBD2. The V and J ends lost 1 base and 3 bases, in that order; junction bases with no gene match: 4. Germline CDR1 reads KGHDR; CDR2 reads SFDVKD. There are 16 residues in the CDR3.